Listed here are 32 T cell receptor beta chains from one sample, sequenced in a study of shared clonotypes between healthy human individuals. Clones were read by immunoSEQ multiplex PCR, and TCRdb kept only the in-frame ones, dropping some. The sample lists 560,000 or so clones, about 95% occurring once. CD45RO-negative, CCR7-selected cells formed the naive CD8 fraction, which excluded terminally differentiated effector memory CD45RA+ cells. Sequencing was carried out using naive CD8+ T cells sorted from blood. Source of these receptors: a young woman in good health.

The V gene is TRBV14, the J gene TRBJ2-1; TRBD2 matches at 10 bases. Germline V CDR1 and CDR2: SGHDN, FVKESK. V lost 2 bases to trimming and J lost 7 bases; unmatched junction nucleotides: 5. The CDR3 is made up of 15 amino acids. CDR3 sequence reads: CASSQLAGVGNEQFF. The CDR3 bases are TGTGCCAGCAGCCAACTAGCGGGAGTGGGGAATGAGCAGTTCTTC.

The J gene is TRBJ2-7, the V gene TRBV25-1, with D perhaps TRBD2 (5 bases). V was shortened by 8 bases and J by 4 bases, with 12 bases between the two germline ends. The germline CDR1 and CDR2 sequences are MGHDK and SYGVNS. This CDR3 has 12 residues. This CDR3 is CASGTTRYEQYF. CDR3 sequence (DNA): TGTGCCAGCGGAACCACTAGATACGAGCAGTACTTC.

The chain couples TRBV29-1 to TRBJ1-1; TRBD1 matches at 10 bases. This CDR3 spans 14 amino acids. The J segment lost 0 bases and the V segment lost 6 bases, leaving 4 bases of the junction unmatched. Germline CDR1 reads SQVTM; CDR2 reads ANQGSEA. The CDR3 sequence is CSVGQGMVNTEAFF. CDR3 DNA sequence: TGCAGCGTGGGACAGGGGATGGTGAACACTGAAGCTTTCTTT.

The J gene is TRBJ2-1, the V gene TRBV11-2; TRBD1 might be the D (5 bases). CDR1 and CDR2 from the germline V gene are SGHAT and FQNNGV. CDR3 length: 15 residues. The V end lost 2 bases, the J end lost 1 base, and 9 bases lay between the germline ends. Here the CDR3 reads CASSLSTASYNEQFF. The CDR3 DNA sequence: TGTGCCAGCAGCTTATCGACAGCATCCTACAATGAGCAGTTCTTC.

The chain joins TRBV4-2 to TRBJ2-1; 8 bases line up with TRBD2. Germline trimming cut 4 bases from V and 8 bases from J; bases unmatched to any gene: 16. In germline, CDR1 is LGHNA, CDR2 YNFKEQ. CDR3 length equals 17 residues. Here the CDR3 DNA reads TGTGCCAGCAGCCCATCTGGAGCGACTAGCGTAATGCATGAGCAGTTCTTC. As protein: CASSPSGATSVMHEQFF.

Comment on this clone: Other DNA sequences in the same sample also yield this CDR3. This chain links TRBV28 with TRBJ2-1; 8 bases line up with TRBD2. Germline CDR1 and CDR2: MDHEN and SYDVKM. The CDR3 consists of 14 residues. J lost 2 bases, V lost 6 bases, and 3 bases had no gene match. This chain's CDR3 is CASSPGLAYNEQFF. In nucleotides, the CDR3 is TGTGCCAGCAGCCCGGGACTAGCCTACAATGAGCAGTTCTTC.

The chain links TRBV5-4 to TRBJ2-7, with 7 positions matching TRBD2. With 2 bases clipped from V and 1 base from J, the junction kept 9 bases outside the gene matches. The germline gives CDR1 SGHNT, CDR2 YYREEE (reference sequence). The CDR3 runs to 16 residues. The CDR3 bases are TGTGCCAGCAGCTTTGGCGGGAGTATTAGGTCCTACGAGCAGTACTTC. Translating it yields CASSFGGSIRSYEQYF.

This chain's CDR3 is CASSLSGTAPQYF. Written as DNA, the CDR3 is TGTGCCAGCAGTTTATCAGGGACGGCTCCGCAGTATTTT. This chain uses TRBV27 with TRBJ2-3; possibly TRBD1 or TRBD2 for D (5 bases each). The CDR3 is 13 amino acids. CDR1 and CDR2 from the germline V gene are MNHEY and SMNVEV (reference sequence). V was shortened by 0 bases and J by 10 bases, with 11 bases between the two germline ends.

Points on this clone: One junction end disagrees with the germline gene, perhaps due to a read error. The V call is TRBV29-1, the J call TRBJ1-1; D uncertain. The CDR3 has 13 residues. The V gene's germline CDR1 is SQVTM and CDR2 ANQGSEA. CDR3 nucleotides: TGCAGCCTTGACGAGTGGGGGAACACTGAAGCTTTCTTT. The encoded protein is CSLDEWGNTEAFF.

The chain links TRBV6-6 to TRBJ1-5; D is undetermined. The V end was cut by 5 bases, the J end by 9 bases, with 17 bases between. Germline CDR1 MNHNY, CDR2 SVGAGI (reference sequence). This CDR3 contains 14 residues. The CDR3 sequence: CASSPSGSGLPQHF. The CDR3 nucleotides read TGTGCCAGCAGTCCGAGTGGGTCCGGACTGCCCCAGCATTTT.

The CDR3 nucleotides read TGTGCCAGCAGCCAAGGTCCTAGCGGGAGGGAATTTGGCAATGAGCAGTTCTTC. It translates to CASSQGPSGREFGNEQFF. The chain links TRBV14 to TRBJ2-1; the match to TRBD2 covers 12 bases. The junction had 10 bases not matched to a gene; V was cut back by 1 base and J by 6 bases. The CDR3 length is 18 residues. CDR1 is SGHDN and CDR2 is FVKESK in the germline V gene.

The chain joins TRBV6-1 to TRBJ2-1, with unresolved D. The CDR3 contains 13 residues. Per the germline V gene, CDR1 is MNHNS and CDR2 is SASEGT. V lost 4 bases to trimming and J lost 5 bases, with 9 bases between them. DNA for the CDR3: TGTGCCAGCAGTGCGGTGGCCCACAATGAGCAGTTCTTC. Protein sequence: CASSAVAHNEQFF.

This clone has just one count. The sample contains more than one DNA sequence encoding this CDR3. The chain links TRBV27 to TRBJ2-1; a weak D match, TRBD2 (6 bases). Germline V CDR1 and CDR2: MNHEY, SMNVEV (reference sequence). The CDR3 length is 11 residues. Deletions cut 5 bases from V and 10 bases from J, with 9 bases between. The CDR3 region is CASSRGNEQFF. In nucleotides, the CDR3 is TGTGCCAGCAGTCGGGGGAACGAGCAGTTCTTC.

This chain uses TRBV7-9 with TRBJ2-1, with 7 nucleotides matching TRBD2. From germline, CDR1 is SEHNR and CDR2 FQNEAQ (reference sequence). The CDR3 covers 15 residues. The V gene end was trimmed by 5 bases and the J gene end by 10 bases; junction bases not matched to a gene: 14. CDR3 sequence reads: CASSPPGRAPGEQFF. The CDR3 nucleotides are TGTGCCAGCAGCCCCCCGGGGAGGGCCCCGGGGGAGCAGTTCTTC.

The V call is TRBV4-2, the J call TRBJ2-1, with 9 positions matching TRBD2. CDR1 is LGHNA, CDR2 YNFKEQ, per germline. The CDR3 contains 17 residues. Trimming removed 0 bases from V and 7 bases from J; junction bases left unmatched: 10. CDR3 region: CASSQELAGLKGNEQFF. CDR3 nucleotide sequence: TGTGCCAGCAGCCAAGAACTAGCGGGTCTAAAGGGGAATGAGCAGTTCTTC.

The chain joins TRBV28 to TRBJ2-7; D might be TRBD1 (6 bases). The germline CDR1 and CDR2 sequences are MDHEN and SYDVKM. The CDR3 runs 15 residues. V was trimmed by 4 bases and J by 0 bases, leaving 13 bases between them. In nucleotides, the CDR3 is TGTGCCAGCAGTTCCCCAAGGGGGAACTCCTACGAGCAGTACTTC. Amino acids: CASSSPRGNSYEQYF.

This rearrangement joins TRBV7-9 to TRBJ2-2; TRBD1 might be the D (5 bases). Germline lookup yields CDR1 SEHNR and CDR2 FQNEAQ (reference sequence). The germline V and J ends were trimmed by 5 bases and 5 bases, with 15 bases remaining between them. This CDR3 is built from 15 residues. The CDR3 is CASSRPGFGTGELFF. The DNA for the CDR3 is TGTGCCAGCAGCCGACCAGGGTTTGGGACCGGGGAGCTGTTTTTT.

The CDR3 nucleotides are TGCGCCAGCAGCTTACAGACCCAGTACTTC. Translating gives CASSLQTQYF. V and J are TRBV5-1 and TRBJ2-5; D remains unclear. The V end lost 2 bases, the J end lost 6 bases, and 2 bases lay between the germline ends. CDR3 length equals 10 residues. Looked up from germline, CDR1 is SGHRS and CDR2 is YFSETQ.

This chain joins TRBV6-1 and TRBJ1-5, with D tentatively TRBD1 (5 bases). CDR1 is MNHNS and CDR2 is SASEGT in the germline V gene. This CDR3 contains 15 residues. Trimming left V 6 bases short and J 0 bases short, with 12 bases between. The CDR3 region is CASREGRISNQPQHF. CDR3 sequence (DNA): TGTGCCAGCAGAGAGGGACGGATTAGCAATCAGCCCCAGCATTTT.

The genes are TRBV7-9 and TRBJ1-1; D unclear. The CDR3 spans 9 residues. The germline gives CDR1 SEHNR, CDR2 FQNEAQ (reference sequence). V lost 4 bases, J lost 10 bases, and 4 bases lay in between. CDR3 sequence reads: CASSYPAFF. Here the CDR3 DNA reads TGTGCCAGCAGCTACCCAGCTTTCTTT. The variable domain in full, completed from reference TRBV7-9 and TRBJ1-1, reads DTGVSQNPRHKITKRGQNVTFRCDPISEHNRLYWYRQTLGQGPEFLTYFQNEAQLEKSRLLSDRFSAERPKGSFSTLEIQRTEQGDSAMYLCASSYPAFFGQGTRLTVV.

A word on this clone: A junction boundary mismatches the germline segment, possibly from a read error. The rearrangement joins TRBV7-9 to TRBJ2-2, with D possibly TRBD1 on 6 matching bases. The CDR3 totals 15 residues. Germline lookup yields CDR1 SEHNR and CDR2 FQNEAQ (reference sequence). CDR3 loop: CASSLVQGNAGELFF. The CDR3 DNA reads TGTGCCAGCAGCTTAGTTCAGGGGAACGCCGGGGAGCTGTTTTTT.

The chain carries TRBV27 and TRBJ2-1; TRBD2 aligns across 16 bases. Germline lookup yields CDR1 MNHEY and CDR2 SMNVEV (reference sequence). The junction had 5 bases not matched to a gene; V was cut back by 5 bases and J by 7 bases. The CDR3 sequence is 16 residues long. The CDR3 region is CASSPGTSGRVNEQFF. The CDR3 coding sequence is TGTGCCAGCAGTCCGGGGACTAGCGGGAGGGTAAATGAGCAGTTCTTC.

The chain carries TRBV6-5 and TRBJ2-7; 10 nucleotides align to TRBD2. With V trimmed by 0 bases and J by 6 bases, 5 bases remained unmatched. There are 15 residues in the CDR3. Germline V lookup: CDR1 MNHEY, CDR2 SVGAGI. CDR3 sequence (DNA): TGTGCCAGCAGTTACTCGAGAGCGGGAGGGGGCGAGCAGTACTTC. It codes for CASSYSRAGGGEQYF.

This chain uses TRBV9 with TRBJ2-1; D unresolved. V was shortened by 0 bases and J by 8 bases, with 15 bases between the two germline ends. CDR1 and CDR2 (germline): SGDLS, YYNGEE. The CDR3 runs to 15 residues. The CDR3 DNA reads as TGTGCCAGCAGCGTAGGGGCCACAGAAAGCGATGAGCAGTTCTTC. It translates to CASSVGATESDEQFF. The complete variable domain, with remaining parts taken from reference TRBV9 and TRBJ2-1, reads DSGVTQTPKHLITATGQRVTLRCSPRSGDLSVYWYQQSLDQGLQFLIQYYNGEERAKGNILERFSAQQFPDLHSELNLSSLELGDSALYFCASSVGATESDEQFFGPGTRLTVL.

The CDR3 nucleotides are TGTGCCAGCAGCCTAGACAGGGGGGGATCACCCCTCCACTTT. Its protein is CASSLDRGGSPLHF. This sequence joins TRBV27 and TRBJ1-6; 9 nucleotides agree with TRBD1. The V gene end was trimmed by 6 bases and the J gene end by 10 bases; junction bases not matched to a gene: 7. CDR3 size: 14 residues. Germline CDR1 MNHEY, CDR2 SMNVEV (reference sequence).

Remarks on this clone: One junction end does not reproduce the germline sequence, and a read error may be involved. The DNA of the CDR3 is TGTGCCATCAGTGAGTCTATGAACACTGAATCTTTCTTT. Its translation: CAISESMNTESFF. The chain joins TRBV10-3 to TRBJ1-1, with D unresolved. CDR1 ENHRY and CDR2 SYGVKD come from the germline V gene. The CDR3 is made up of 13 amino acids.

The chain employs TRBV5-1 and TRBJ2-7; 11 bases match TRBD2. Germline loops: CDR1 SGHRS, CDR2 YFSETQ. V dropped 3 bases and J dropped 4; count of bases not matched to a gene: 6. CDR3 length: 15 amino acids. The DNA for the CDR3 is TGCGCCAGCAGCTGGGGACTAGCGGAGGGGTACGAGCAGTACTTC. Its protein product is CASSWGLAEGYEQYF.

CDR3 DNA: TGTGCCAGCATGGAGGGGTACGAGCAGTACTTC. Its protein is CASMEGYEQYF. The chain uses TRBV27 and TRBJ2-7; D is perhaps TRBD2 (6 bases). Trimming stripped 7 bases from V and 4 bases from J, with 8 bases between. This CDR3 comprises 11 residues. Germline CDR1 MNHEY, CDR2 SMNVEV (reference sequence).

This rearrangement joins TRBV4-1 to TRBJ2-7; a possible D gene is TRBD2 (5 bases). The CDR3 contains 15 residues. V lost 0 bases, J lost 6 bases, and 15 bases lay in between. The germline CDR1 and CDR2 sequences are MGHRA and YSYEKL. CDR3 sequence reads: CASSQEGTGSSEQYF. CDR3 bases: TGCGCCAGCAGCCAAGAGGGAACGGGGAGTAGCGAGCAGTACTTC.

V is TRBV6-6 and J is TRBJ2-1; 9 bases fit TRBD2. The trim removed 0 bases at V and 4 bases at J, leaving 4 bases unmatched. Germline-derived CDR1 and CDR2 are MNHNY and SVGAGI (reference sequence). The CDR3 loop spans 16 amino acids. The CDR3 spells CASSYSVLAGYNEQFF. The CDR3 DNA sequence: TGTGCCAGCAGTTACTCGGTACTAGCGGGTTACAATGAGCAGTTCTTC.

V and J are TRBV5-1 and TRBJ2-2; D call uncertain. Trimming pared 4 bases from V and 6 bases from J, leaving 13 bases between. Germline V CDR1 and CDR2: SGHRS, YFSETQ. This CDR3 contains 14 residues. CDR3 protein: CASSLLDSPGELFF. CDR3 in DNA: TGCGCCAGCAGCCTCCTTGATTCACCCGGGGAGCTGTTTTTT. The whole variable domain, remainder taken from reference TRBV5-1 and TRBJ2-2, is KAGVTQTPRYLIKTRGQQVTLSCSPISGHRSVSWYQQTPGQGLQFLFEYFSETQRNKGNFPGRFSGRQFSNSRSEMNVSTLELGDSALYLCASSLLDSPGELFFGEGSRLTVL.

Concerning this clone itself: One end of the junction fails to match germline, which may point to a read error. The rearrangement links TRBV27 to TRBJ2-1; TRBD2 matches at 13 bases. There are 16 residues in the CDR3. Germline V gene lookup returns CDR1 MNHEY and CDR2 SMNVEV (reference sequence). CDR3 sequence (DNA): TGTGCCAGCAGTTTCTTGGGACTAGCGGGATGGGATGAACAGTTCTTC. Translated: CASSFLGLAGWDEQFF.